Listed here are 8 T cell receptor beta chains from one sample, sequenced in a study of OX40 agonist ivuxolimab in advanced cancers. Profiled with immunoSEQ multiplex PCR; TCRdb holds only in-frame clones, not every one. The sample lists around 20,000 clones; 75% to 85% were seen once. This material consisted of CD4+ or CD8+ T cells sorted from blood, taken in a trial of the OX40 agonist ivuxolimab. Receptor source: an adult with an advanced solid tumor such as melanoma, head and neck, liver or kidney cancer.

Only a few counts were recorded for this clone. The chain links TRBV7-9 to TRBJ2-1, with 9 bases lining up with TRBD1. The V segment lost 5 bases and the J segment 5 bases; nucleotides outside the gene matches: 13. Germline V gene sequence: CDR1 SEHNR, CDR2 FQNEAQ (reference sequence). The CDR3 sequence is 17 residues long. The CDR3 here is CASSQQRGQGADNEQFF. The DNA of the CDR3 is TGTGCCAGCAGCCAACAGCGGGGACAGGGAGCGGACAATGAGCAGTTCTTC.

This sequence joins TRBV19 and TRBJ2-1; 8 bases match TRBD2. Germline V gives CDR1 LNHDA, CDR2 SQIVND (reference sequence). The V segment lost 7 bases and the J segment 4 bases; nucleotides outside the gene matches: 9. CDR3 size: 15 residues. CDR3 protein: CASTESGGRYNEQFF. The CDR3 nucleotides are TGTGCCAGTACCGAGAGCGGGGGCCGTTACAATGAGCAGTTCTTC.

The gene calls are TRBV6-1 and TRBJ1-3, with D maybe TRBD1 (6 bases). Trimming took off 8 bases at V and 4 bases at J, with 18 bases between the two ends. This CDR3 spans 15 amino acids. The germline V gene encodes CDR1 MNHNS and CDR2 SASEGT. In DNA, the CDR3 is TGTGCCAGCCACAAGGGTTGGGGGACAGGAAACACCATATATTTT. It specifies CASHKGWGTGNTIYF.

V gene TRBV6-5 combines with J gene TRBJ1-1; D is possibly TRBD1 (6 bases). This CDR3 spans 11 amino acids. From germline, CDR1 is MNHEY and CDR2 SVGAGI. V was shortened by 5 bases and J by 10 bases, with 11 bases between the two germline ends. CDR3 in amino acids: CASSQGLGAFF. In DNA form, the CDR3 reads TGTGCCAGCAGTCAGGGGCTGGGAGCTTTCTTT.

By proportion, this clone is hyperexpanded. The rearrangement joins TRBV15 to TRBJ1-4; TRBD1 might be the D (5 bases). This CDR3 has 13 residues. The V and J ends lost 3 bases and 7 bases respectively, with 9 bases between them. Germline CDR1 is LNHNV and CDR2 is YYDKDF (reference sequence). As DNA, the CDR3 is TGTGCCACCAGCAGGACAGCTGGTGAAAAACTGTTTTTT. This codes for CATSRTAGEKLFF.

This rearrangement joins TRBV9 to TRBJ2-1; 11 bases line up with TRBD2. V lost 0 bases, J lost 1 base, and 3 bases stayed unmatched. CDR1 is SGDLS, CDR2 YYNGEE, per germline. The CDR3 is 17 residues long. Written as DNA, the CDR3 is TGTGCCAGCAGCGTAGGAGTAGCGGGGGGGTCCTACAATGAGCAGTTCTTC. Protein: CASSVGVAGGSYNEQFF.

The chain joins TRBV9 to TRBJ2-1; unclear D gene. V shed 0 bases and J shed 0 bases, with 13 bases lying between them. The germline V gene encodes CDR1 SGDLS and CDR2 YYNGEE. The CDR3 covers 17 residues. CDR3 sequence reads: CASSVEISDDSYNEQFF. In DNA, the CDR3 is TGTGCCAGCAGCGTAGAAATAAGTGACGACTCCTACAATGAGCAGTTCTTC.

In DNA, the CDR3 is TGTGCCAGCAGCGCCGGGGATACGCAGTATTTT. Amino acid sequence: CASSAGDTQYF. The chain uses TRBV7-2 and TRBJ2-3; D is unresolved. Germline V gives CDR1 SGHTA, CDR2 FQGNSA. CDR3 size: 11 residues. Trimming removed 5 bases at V and 6 bases at J, with 6 bases between.